Following are 22 T cell receptor beta chains from one sample sequenced in a study of cytomegalovirus exposure and HLA in healthy donors. Assay: immunoSEQ multiplex PCR; the TCRdb copy retains only in-frame clones and omits some. The sample records 200,000 or so clones, almost 90% being singletons. Sequenced: PBMCs. These receptors originate from a woman aged 18-35 years in good health and CMV-seronegative.

This clone was seen more than once but under ten times. The chain has TRBV10-1 and TRBJ2-7; no clear D. From germline, CDR1 is WNHNN and CDR2 SYGVQD (reference sequence). This CDR3 has 12 amino acids. V was shortened by 3 bases and J by 7 bases, with 10 bases between the two germline ends. CDR3 sequence reads: CASSELVDEQYF. The DNA for the CDR3 is TGCGCCAGCAGTGAATTGGTAGATGAGCAGTACTTC.

The chain has TRBV4-1 and TRBJ2-7, with a weak D call TRBD1 (5 bases). V shed 3 bases and J shed 4 bases, with 16 bases lying between them. The CDR3 contains 15 residues. Germline V gives CDR1 MGHRA, CDR2 YSYEKL. DNA of the CDR3: TGCGCCAGCAGCCAGGGAACCGCAGGGCTATACGAGCAGTACTTC. This translates into CASSQGTAGLYEQYF.

Only a few counts were recorded for this clone. The CDR3 DNA sequence: TGTGCCAGCAGACAGGTGTCCTACGAGCAGTACTTC. Protein: CASRQVSYEQYF. J is TRBJ2-7 and V is TRBV2; D possibly corresponds to TRBD1 (5 bases). Germline values: CDR1 SNHLY, CDR2 FYNNEI. The CDR3 has 12 residues. V lost 6 bases and J 1 base, leaving 7 bases between the germline ends. Based on the CDR3 plus reference TRBV2 and TRBJ2-7, the full variable domain is EPEVTQTPSHQVTQMGQEVILRCVPISNHLYFYWYRQILGQKVEFLVSFYNNEISEKSEIFDDQFSVERPDGSNFTLKIRSTKLEDSAMYFCASRQVSYEQYFGPGTRLTVT.

This rearrangement joins TRBV21-1 to TRBJ1-3; the DNA was not compared with TRBD1, the D call given in the table. TRBV21-1 is tagged as a pseudogene. This CDR3 has 16 amino acids. Here the CDR3 DNA reads TGTGCCAGCAGCAAACATCCCAGGAACTCTGGAAACACCATATATTTT. It encodes CASSKHPRNSGNTIYF.

This clone was picked up a small number of times. CDR3 DNA sequence: TGTGCCTGGAGACCCGGTATGGACAGGATGAACACTGAAGCTTTCTTT. Translating it yields CAWRPGMDRMNTEAFF. The V and J genes are TRBV30 and TRBJ1-1, with 7 nucleotides matching TRBD1. CDR3 length: 16 amino acids. Germline V lookup: CDR1 GTSNPN, CDR2 SVGIG (reference sequence). The V gene end was trimmed by 3 bases and the J gene end by 0 bases; junction bases not matched to a gene: 10.

J is TRBJ2-7 and V is TRBV7-2, with TRBD1 as a possible D gene (5 bases). V lost 5 bases and J lost 1, with 15 bases in between. The CDR3 totals 15 residues. Germline V gene sequence: CDR1 SGHTA, CDR2 FQGNSA. CDR3 bases: TGTGCCAGCAGCCGGATACTCAGGGATTCCTACGAGCAGTACTTC. It is translated as CASSRILRDSYEQYF.

The chain has TRBV2 and TRBJ2-7, with D perhaps matching TRBD1 (6 bases). The ends were cut back, 1 base at V and 3 bases at J, with 10 bases in the middle. This CDR3 comprises 14 residues. Germline values: CDR1 SNHLY, CDR2 FYNNEI. The DNA of the CDR3 is TGTGCCAGCAGTGAAGTAGGCAGGGGCTACGAGCAGTACTTC. Residues: CASSEVGRGYEQYF.

The chain combines TRBV30 with TRBJ1-4; no firm D call. Trimming removed 7 bases from V and 3 bases from J, with 9 bases in between. CDR1 is GTSNPN and CDR2 is SVGIG in the germline V gene (reference sequence). This CDR3 spans 12 amino acids. As DNA, the CDR3 is TGTGCCTTAGCATTTTCTAATGAAAAACTGTTTTTT. It encodes CALAFSNEKLFF.

The chain uses TRBV5-4 and TRBJ2-5; 7 bases agree with TRBD1. V lost 4 bases, J lost 0 bases, and 9 bases stayed unmatched. This CDR3 has 16 amino acids. Germline CDR1 reads SGHNT; CDR2 reads YYREEE (reference sequence). CDR3 region: CASSILQGSHQETQYF. CDR3 sequence (DNA): TGTGCCAGCAGCATCCTACAGGGGTCCCACCAAGAGACCCAGTACTTC.

The rearrangement links TRBV5-6 to TRBJ2-1; D might be TRBD1 (6 bases). Germline V gene data show CDR1 as SGHDT and CDR2 as YYEEEE. The CDR3 has 16 amino acids. The V gene lost 0 bases and the J gene lost 1 base, with 11 bases spanning the gap. CDR3 nucleotide sequence: TGTGCCAGCAGCTTGGTGGGGGCGAGTTCCTACAATGAGCAGTTCTTC. Encoded protein: CASSLVGASSYNEQFF.

The chain has TRBV11-2 and TRBJ2-1, with a weak D call TRBD2 (5 bases). Trimming shortened V by 2 bases and J by 0 bases, and 14 bases separated the two germline ends. CDR1 SGHAT and CDR2 FQNNGV come from the germline V gene. CDR3 size: 17 residues. The CDR3 DNA follows: TGTGCCAGCAGCTTAAGAGCGGCCCGGAGCTCCTACAATGAGCAGTTCTTC. Its translation is CASSLRAARSSYNEQFF.

The CDR3 nucleotides read TGCGCCAGCAGTGAGTTGCAGGGAGGCTTCGAGCAGTACTTC. It encodes CASSELQGGFEQYF. The chain has TRBV10-2 and TRBJ2-7; weak D call: TRBD2 (6 bases). The CDR3 is made up of 14 amino acids. V was cut by 1 base and J by 6 bases, with 13 bases left in between. Germline CDR1 and CDR2: WSHSY and SAAADI.

The CDR3, as DNA: TGTGCCAGCAGTTCATGGGACAGGGTCAATGAAAAACTGTTTTTT. It translates to CASSSWDRVNEKLFF. The chain is built from TRBV28 and TRBJ1-4; 9 nucleotides line up with TRBD1. Germline V lookup: CDR1 MDHEN, CDR2 SYDVKM. J lost 5 bases, V lost 4 bases, and 5 bases had no gene match. This CDR3 has 15 residues.

This clone was counted only a few times. This chain connects TRBV4-1 to TRBJ1-2; D might be TRBD1 (6 bases). CDR1 and CDR2 from the germline V gene are MGHRA and YSYEKL. The V and J ends lost 2 bases and 4 bases respectively, with 11 bases between them. The length of the CDR3 is 14 residues. The CDR3 coding sequence is TGCGCCAGCAGCCAATCAGGGGAGCGCTATGGCTACACCTTC. Translated, it gives CASSQSGERYGYTF.

This rearrangement joins TRBV7-8 to TRBJ1-4; possibly TRBD1 for D (6 bases). The CDR3 length is 16 residues. The germline V gene has CDR1 SGHVS and CDR2 FQNEAQ. V was shortened by 5 bases and J by 3 bases, with 16 bases between the two germline ends. The CDR3 DNA reads as TGTGCCAGCAGCGCACCACAGGGAATCGCTAATGAAAAACTGTTTTTT. Translated: CASSAPQGIANEKLFF.

The CDR3 loop reads CASSASGTGVTDTQYF. The CDR3 DNA reads as TGTGCCAGCAGCGCCTCCGGGACAGGGGTCACAGATACGCAGTATTTT. The V gene is TRBV9, the J gene TRBJ2-3, with TRBD1 identical over 10 bases. This CDR3 is built from 16 residues. Germline V CDR1 and CDR2: SGDLS, YYNGEE. Trimming removed 3 bases from V and 2 bases from J; junction bases left unmatched: 6.

The chain carries TRBV7-9 and TRBJ2-3; 11 bases fit TRBD2. J was trimmed by 4 bases and V by 1 base; bases with no gene match: 7. CDR3 length: 17 residues. Germline CDR1 and CDR2: SEHNR and FQNEAQ (reference sequence). The DNA of the CDR3 is TGTGCCAGCAGCTTAGGCGTAGCGGGAGGGAAGTCAGATACGCAGTATTTT. Its translation is CASSLGVAGGKSDTQYF.

This clone was found once. The chain is built from TRBV7-9 and TRBJ1-2, with D possibly being TRBD1 (6 bases). Germline V gene sequence: CDR1 SEHNR, CDR2 FQNEAQ (reference sequence). The CDR3 spans 15 residues. Trimming left V 1 base short and J 2 bases short, with 11 bases between. CDR3 DNA sequence: TGTGCCAGCAGCTTAGGCCGGGGGGGCAACTATGGCTACACCTTC. This sequence encodes CASSLGRGGNYGYTF.

This clone was seen a single time. This CDR3 is also generated by other DNA sequences in the sample. V usage is TRBV27 and J usage is TRBJ1-1; 7 nucleotides match TRBD1. The CDR3 runs to 13 residues. V shed 6 bases and J 2 bases; nucleotides not matched to a gene: 3. From germline, CDR1 is MNHEY and CDR2 SMNVEV (reference sequence). The chain's CDR3 is CASRRQGNTEAFF. CDR3 nucleotide sequence: TGTGCCAGCAGGAGACAGGGTAACACTGAAGCTTTCTTT.

CDR3 DNA: TGTGCCAGCAGCTTTGTGGGCGATTCCGGTGAAAAACTGTTTTTT. Translated: CASSFVGDSGEKLFF. The chain is built from TRBV11-2 and TRBJ1-4; D remains unclear. Germline-derived CDR1 and CDR2 are SGHAT and FQNNGV. The CDR3 contains 15 residues. V shed 3 bases and J shed 7 bases, with 15 bases lying between them.

The chain links TRBV6-5 to TRBJ1-1; 8 positions agree with TRBD1. The CDR3 has 14 residues. The J segment lost 1 base and the V segment lost 5 bases, leaving 3 bases of the junction unmatched. Looked up from germline, CDR1 is MNHEY and CDR2 is SVGAGI. In DNA, the CDR3 is TGTGCCAGCAGTGAGGACAGGGAGAACACTGAAGCTTTCTTT. This codes for CASSEDRENTEAFF.

J is TRBJ2-3 and V is TRBV19; D remains ambiguous. Germline V gene lookup returns CDR1 LNHDA and CDR2 SQIVND (reference sequence). V was pared by 3 bases and J by 0 bases, with 7 bases between. CDR3 length: 14 amino acids. CDR3 loop: CASSITVSTDTQYF. The DNA for the CDR3 is TGTGCCAGTAGTATCACTGTTAGCACAGATACGCAGTATTTT.